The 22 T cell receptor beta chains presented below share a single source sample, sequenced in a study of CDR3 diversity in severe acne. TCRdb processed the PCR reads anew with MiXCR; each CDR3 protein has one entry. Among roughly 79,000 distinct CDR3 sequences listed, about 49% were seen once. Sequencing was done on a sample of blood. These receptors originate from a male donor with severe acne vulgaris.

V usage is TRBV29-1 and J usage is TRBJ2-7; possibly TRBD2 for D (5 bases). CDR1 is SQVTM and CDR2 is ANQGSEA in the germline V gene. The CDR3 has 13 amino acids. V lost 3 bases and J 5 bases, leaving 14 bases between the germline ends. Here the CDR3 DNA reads TGCAGCGTTGATGGTGGGAGTGAAAACGAGCAGTACTTC. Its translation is CSVDGGSENEQYF.

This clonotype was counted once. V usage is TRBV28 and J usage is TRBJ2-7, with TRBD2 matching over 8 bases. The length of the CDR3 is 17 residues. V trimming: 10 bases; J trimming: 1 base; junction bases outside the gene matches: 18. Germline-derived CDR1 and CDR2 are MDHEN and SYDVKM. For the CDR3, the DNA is TGTGCCACCTGCAGTTCGATAGTTCTAGCGGGTTCCTACGAGCAGTACTTC. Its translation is CATCSSIVLAGSYEQYF.

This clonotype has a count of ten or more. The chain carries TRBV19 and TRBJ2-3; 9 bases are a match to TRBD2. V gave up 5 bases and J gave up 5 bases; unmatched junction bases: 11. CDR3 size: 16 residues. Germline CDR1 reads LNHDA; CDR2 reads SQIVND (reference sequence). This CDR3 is CASSPYSGRAVDTQYF. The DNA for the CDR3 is TGTGCCAGTAGTCCTTATAGCGGGAGAGCGGTAGATACGCAGTATTTT.

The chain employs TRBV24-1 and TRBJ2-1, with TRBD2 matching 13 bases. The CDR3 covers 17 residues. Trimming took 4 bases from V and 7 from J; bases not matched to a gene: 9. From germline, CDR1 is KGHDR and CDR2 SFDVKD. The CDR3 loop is CATSDPGLAGVSNEQFF. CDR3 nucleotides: TGTGCCACCAGTGACCCTGGACTAGCGGGAGTCTCGAATGAGCAGTTCTTC.

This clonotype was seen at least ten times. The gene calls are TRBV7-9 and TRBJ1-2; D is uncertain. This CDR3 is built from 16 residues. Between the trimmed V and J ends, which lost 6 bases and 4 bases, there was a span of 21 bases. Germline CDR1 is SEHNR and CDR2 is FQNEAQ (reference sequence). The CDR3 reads CASSVPASEYRYGYTF. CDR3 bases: TGTGCCAGCAGTGTCCCTGCGAGCGAATATCGCTATGGCTACACCTTC.

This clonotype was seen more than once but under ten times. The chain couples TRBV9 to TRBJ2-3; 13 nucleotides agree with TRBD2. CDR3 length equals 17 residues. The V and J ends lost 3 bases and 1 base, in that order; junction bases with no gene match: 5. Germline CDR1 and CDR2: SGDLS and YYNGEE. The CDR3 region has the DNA TGTGCCAGCAGCGGGAGGACTAGCGGGGGCCGCACAGATACGCAGTATTTT. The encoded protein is CASSGRTSGGRTDTQYF. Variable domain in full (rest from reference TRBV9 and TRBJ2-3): DSGVTQTPKHLITATGQRVTLRCSPRSGDLSVYWYQQSLDQGLQFLIQYYNGEERAKGNILERFSAQQFPDLHSELNLSSLELGDSALYFCASSGRTSGGRTDTQYFGPGTRLTVL.

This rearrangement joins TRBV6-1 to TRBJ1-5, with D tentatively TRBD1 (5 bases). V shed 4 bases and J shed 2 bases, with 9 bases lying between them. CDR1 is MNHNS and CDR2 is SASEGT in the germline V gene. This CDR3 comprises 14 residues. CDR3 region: CASSAGDGNQPQHF. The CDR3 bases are TGTGCCAGCAGTGCGGGGGATGGCAATCAGCCCCAGCATTTT.

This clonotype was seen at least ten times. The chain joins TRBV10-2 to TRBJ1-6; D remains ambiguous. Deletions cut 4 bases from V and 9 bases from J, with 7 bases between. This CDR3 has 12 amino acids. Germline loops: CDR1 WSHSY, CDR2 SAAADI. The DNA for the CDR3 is TGCGCCAGCAGTGTAGGAGGTTCACCCCTCCACTTT. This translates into CASSVGGSPLHF.

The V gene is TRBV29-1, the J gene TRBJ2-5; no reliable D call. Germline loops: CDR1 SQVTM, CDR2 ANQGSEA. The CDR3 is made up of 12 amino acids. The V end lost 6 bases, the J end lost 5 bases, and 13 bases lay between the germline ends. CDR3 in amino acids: CSVAFGRETQYF. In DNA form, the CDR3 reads TGCAGCGTGGCCTTTGGGCGGGAGACCCAGTACTTC.

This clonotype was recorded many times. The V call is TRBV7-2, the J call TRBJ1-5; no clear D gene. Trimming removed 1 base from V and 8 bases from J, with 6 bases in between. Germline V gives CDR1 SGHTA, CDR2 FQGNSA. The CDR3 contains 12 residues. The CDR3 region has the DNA TGTGCCAGCAGCTTAGGGTGGGAGCCCCAGCATTTT. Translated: CASSLGWEPQHF.

CDR3 DNA: TGTGCCAGCAAATGGGGGGTCGCCGATTTCTTT. Translating it yields CASKWGVADFF. The rearrangement links TRBV19 to TRBJ1-1; D may be TRBD1 (5 bases). CDR3 length equals 11 residues. The V gene lost 9 bases and the J gene lost 13 bases, with 18 bases spanning the gap. The germline V gene has CDR1 LNHDA and CDR2 SQIVND (reference sequence).

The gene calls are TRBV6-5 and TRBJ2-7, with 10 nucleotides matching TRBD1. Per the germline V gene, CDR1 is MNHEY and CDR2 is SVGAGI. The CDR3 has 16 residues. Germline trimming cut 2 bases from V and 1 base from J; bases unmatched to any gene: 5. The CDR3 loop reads CASSYIGQGGSYEQYF. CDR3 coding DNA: TGTGCCAGCAGTTACATAGGACAGGGGGGTTCCTACGAGCAGTACTTC.

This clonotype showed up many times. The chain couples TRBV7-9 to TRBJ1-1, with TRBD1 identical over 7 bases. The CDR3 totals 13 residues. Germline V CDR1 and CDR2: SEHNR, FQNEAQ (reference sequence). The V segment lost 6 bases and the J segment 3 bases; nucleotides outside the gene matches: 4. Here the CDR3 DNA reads TGTGCCAGCAGAGGGACAGCCTACACTGAAGCTTTCTTT. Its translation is CASRGTAYTEAFF.

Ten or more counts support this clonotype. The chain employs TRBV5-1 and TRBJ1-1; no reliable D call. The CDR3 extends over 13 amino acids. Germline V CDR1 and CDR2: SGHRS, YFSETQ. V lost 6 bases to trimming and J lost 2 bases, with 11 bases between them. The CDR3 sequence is CASTDTGNTEAFF. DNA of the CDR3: TGCGCCAGCACCGACACGGGAAACACTGAAGCTTTCTTT.

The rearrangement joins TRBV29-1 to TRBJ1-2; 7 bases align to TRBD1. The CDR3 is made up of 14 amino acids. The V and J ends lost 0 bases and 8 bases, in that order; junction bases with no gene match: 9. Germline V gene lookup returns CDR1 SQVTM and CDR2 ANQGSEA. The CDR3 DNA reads TGCAGCGTTGAAGATAATCGACAGGGTGGGGGCTACACCTTC. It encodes CSVEDNRQGGGYTF. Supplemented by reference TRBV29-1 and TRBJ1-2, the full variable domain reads SAVISQKPSRDICQRGTSLTIQCQVDSQVTMMFWYRQQPGQSLTLIATANQGSEATYESGFVIDKFPISRPNLTFSTLTVSNMSPEDSSIYLCSVEDNRQGGGYTFGSGTRLTVV.

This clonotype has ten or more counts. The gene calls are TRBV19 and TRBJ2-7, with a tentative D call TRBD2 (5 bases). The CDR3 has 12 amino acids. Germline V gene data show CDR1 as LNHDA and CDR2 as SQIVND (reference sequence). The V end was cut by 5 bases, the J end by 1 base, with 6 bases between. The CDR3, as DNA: TGTGCCAGTAGTTCGGGGTCCTACGAGCAGTACTTC. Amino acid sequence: CASSSGSYEQYF.

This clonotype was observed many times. The CDR3 spells CASDRTSVTGELFF. The CDR3 nucleotides are TGTGCCAGCGACAGGACTAGCGTGACCGGGGAGCTGTTTTTT. The V call is TRBV7-9, the J call TRBJ2-2; 9 nucleotides line up with TRBD2. From germline, CDR1 is SEHNR and CDR2 FQNEAQ (reference sequence). CDR3 length: 14 amino acids. V was pared by 8 bases and J by 5 bases, with 6 bases of the junction left unmatched.

The CDR3 loop reads CASSLVGTRETQYF. Written as DNA, the CDR3 is TGTGCCAGCAGCTTAGTCGGGACTCGGGAGACCCAGTACTTC. The chain joins TRBV7-9 to TRBJ2-5; the D gene is possibly TRBD2 (6 bases). The CDR3 totals 14 residues. The germline V gene has CDR1 SEHNR and CDR2 FQNEAQ (reference sequence). V dropped 1 base and J dropped 5 bases, with 11 bases sitting between them.

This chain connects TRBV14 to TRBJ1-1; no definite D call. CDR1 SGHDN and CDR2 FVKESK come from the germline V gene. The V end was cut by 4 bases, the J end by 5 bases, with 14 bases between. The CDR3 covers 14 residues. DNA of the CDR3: TGTGCCAGCAGCCTGGACGTATGGGATACTGAAGCTTTCTTT. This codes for CASSLDVWDTEAFF.

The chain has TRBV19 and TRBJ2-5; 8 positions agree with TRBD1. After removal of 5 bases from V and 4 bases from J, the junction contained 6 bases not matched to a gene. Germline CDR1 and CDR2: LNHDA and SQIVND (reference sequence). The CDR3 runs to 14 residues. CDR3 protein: CASSPWTGIETQYF. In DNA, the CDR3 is TGTGCCAGTAGTCCGTGGACAGGGATAGAGACCCAGTACTTC.

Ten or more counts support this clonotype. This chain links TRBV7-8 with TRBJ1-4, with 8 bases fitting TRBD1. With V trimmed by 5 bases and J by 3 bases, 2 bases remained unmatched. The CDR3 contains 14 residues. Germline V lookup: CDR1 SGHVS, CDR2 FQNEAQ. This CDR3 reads CASSQDRANEKLFF. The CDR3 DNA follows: TGTGCCAGCAGCCAGGACAGGGCTAATGAAAAACTGTTTTTT.

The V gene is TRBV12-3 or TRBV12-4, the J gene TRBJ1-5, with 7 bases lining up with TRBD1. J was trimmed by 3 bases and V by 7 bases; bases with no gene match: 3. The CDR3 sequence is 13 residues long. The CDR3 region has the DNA TGTGCCAGCAAGGGGGCGGTCAATCAGCCCCAGCATTTT. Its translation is CASKGAVNQPQHF.